Presented here are 18 T cell receptor beta chains from one specimen sequenced in a study of shared clonotypes between healthy human individuals. Cells designated naive CD8 were CD45RO-negative and were positively selected for CCR7, with terminally differentiated effector memory CD45RA+ cells excluded. Only in-frame clones appear in the TCRdb table, and some are missing; sequencing was by immunoSEQ multiplex PCR. The top ten hold 1.1% of the sample, which has just over 2,000,000 clones, about 95% seen once. Specimen: naive CD8+ T cells sorted from blood. The receptors originated from a man between 18 and 35 years old in good health.

This clone was counted a single time. The chain joins TRBV9 to TRBJ2-7, with unresolved D. V was clipped by 0 bases and J by 6 bases, with 10 bases between them. This CDR3 has 13 residues. From germline, CDR1 is SGDLS and CDR2 YYNGEE. CDR3: CASSVGFLAEQYF. The CDR3 bases are TGTGCCAGCAGCGTAGGATTCCTTGCCGAGCAGTACTTC.

To note about this clone: Other DNA sequences within the sample encode an identical CDR3. This chain links TRBV30 with TRBJ2-1; TRBD1 aligns across 7 bases. Trimming removed 4 bases from V and 7 bases from J; junction bases left unmatched: 1. Germline V gene data show CDR1 as GTSNPN and CDR2 as SVGIG (reference sequence). The CDR3 contains 11 residues. DNA of the CDR3: TGTGCCTGGACAGGGGGAAATGAGCAGTTCTTC. It yields the protein CAWTGGNEQFF.

This chain connects TRBV19 to TRBJ1-4; no clear D gene. CDR1 and CDR2 (germline): LNHDA, SQIVND (reference sequence). Trimming took off 6 bases at V and 0 bases at J, with 8 bases between the two ends. The CDR3 runs to 14 residues. CDR3 region: CASRAVATNEKLFF. Here the CDR3 DNA reads TGTGCCAGTAGAGCGGTTGCAACTAATGAAAAACTGTTTTTT.

This chain uses TRBV4-3 with TRBJ1-5; 7 nucleotides line up with TRBD1. Germline V CDR1 and CDR2: LGHNA, YSLEER. J gave up 10 bases and V 0 bases, and 12 bases lay outside the gene matches. This CDR3 has 16 amino acids. CDR3 in amino acids: CASSQEYTGVHNPQHF. The CDR3 bases are TGCGCCAGCAGCCAAGAATATACAGGGGTCCATAACCCCCAGCATTTT.

This chain connects TRBV4-3 to TRBJ2-1; possibly TRBD1 or TRBD2 for D (5 bases each). CDR1 and CDR2 (germline): LGHNA, YSLEER. The germline V and J ends were trimmed by 4 bases and 8 bases, with 27 bases remaining between them. The CDR3 runs to 18 residues. CDR3 in amino acids: CASSREGSSSMTSYEQFF. The CDR3 DNA reads as TGCGCCAGCAGCCGCGAGGGGTCTAGCTCCATGACCTCCTATGAGCAGTTCTTC.

This clone was observed once. The chain couples TRBV7-3 to TRBJ2-1, with D possibly matching TRBD1 (5 bases). The V gene's germline CDR1 is SGHTA and CDR2 FQGTGA. Trimming removed 3 bases at V and 3 bases at J, with 12 bases between. CDR3 length: 15 residues. The CDR3 spells CASSLTGHIYNEQFF. The CDR3 DNA reads as TGTGCCAGCAGCTTGACCGGACATATCTACAATGAGCAGTTCTTC.

J is TRBJ1-5 and V is TRBV30; D might be TRBD1 (5 bases). The CDR3 is 15 residues long. Germline values: CDR1 GTSNPN, CDR2 SVGIG (reference sequence). Between the trimmed V and J ends, which lost 1 base and 0 bases, there was a span of 10 bases. The CDR3 DNA reads TGTGCCTGGAGTGGAGGGGCCGTTAGCAATCAGCCCCAGCATTTT. Its protein product is CAWSGGAVSNQPQHF.

The CDR3: CASSLGQGAREQYF. The CDR3 DNA is TGTGCCAGCAGCTTGGGACAGGGGGCGCGGGAGCAGTACTTC. The rearrangement links TRBV5-4 to TRBJ2-7; 10 bases match TRBD1. V shed 0 bases, J shed 7 bases, and the junction held 4 bases outside the gene matches. Per the germline V gene, CDR1 is SGHNT and CDR2 is YYREEE (reference sequence). The CDR3 length is 14 residues.

This clone was detected once. This chain connects TRBV7-8 to TRBJ2-1, with D perhaps matching TRBD2 (6 bases). Germline-derived CDR1 and CDR2 are SGHVS and FQNEAQ. Trimming removed 3 bases at V and 0 bases at J, with 12 bases between. The CDR3 consists of 16 residues. The CDR3 sequence is CASSFGGVGSYNEQFF. The CDR3 nucleotides read TGTGCCAGCAGCTTTGGCGGGGTAGGCTCCTACAATGAGCAGTTCTTC.

The chain is built from TRBV9 and TRBJ2-5; 9 nucleotides match TRBD2. The CDR3 extends over 15 amino acids. V lost 1 base, J lost 3 bases, and 4 bases stayed unmatched. From germline, CDR1 is SGDLS and CDR2 YYNGEE. The CDR3 loop is CASSVRLAGKETQYF. The CDR3 coding sequence is TGTGCCAGCAGCGTACGGCTAGCGGGAAAAGAGACCCAGTACTTC.

In regard to this clone: The sample holds other DNA sequences that translate to the same CDR3. The rearrangement uses TRBV4-1 and TRBJ1-1; a weak D match, TRBD1 (5 bases). Germline-derived CDR1 and CDR2 are MGHRA and YSYEKL. The CDR3 runs 13 residues. Trimming shortened V by 4 bases and J by 1 base, and 7 bases separated the two germline ends. The CDR3 region is CASSPGGNTEAFF. Written as DNA, the CDR3 is TGCGCCAGCAGCCCCGGGGGGAACACTGAAGCTTTCTTT.

The DNA of the CDR3 is TGTGCCTGGAGTGTAGGACTAGCGGGAGAACTTGAGCAGTTCTTC. Translating gives CAWSVGLAGELEQFF. The gene calls are TRBV30 and TRBJ2-1; 13 nucleotides match TRBD2. This CDR3 has 15 residues. Trimming at V came to 0 bases and at J to 9 bases, leaving 5 bases not matched to a gene. Germline V gives CDR1 GTSNPN, CDR2 SVGIG (reference sequence).

The rearrangement uses TRBV10-2 and TRBJ2-5, with 11 positions matching TRBD2. This CDR3 is 15 amino acids long. With V trimmed by 4 bases and J by 5 bases, 6 bases remained unmatched. Germline values: CDR1 WSHSY, CDR2 SAAADI. The CDR3 region is CASSGVSGGAETQYF. CDR3 nucleotide sequence: TGCGCCAGCAGTGGCGTTAGCGGGGGGGCGGAGACCCAGTACTTC.

This clone appeared a single time. The gene calls are TRBV5-1 and TRBJ1-1; tentative D call: TRBD1 (5 bases). This CDR3 contains 13 residues. Germline V lookup: CDR1 SGHRS, CDR2 YFSETQ. Trimming took off 1 base at V and 5 bases at J, with 9 bases between the two ends. CDR3: CASSLYGGTEAFF. CDR3 bases: TGCGCCAGCAGCTTGTACGGGGGTACTGAAGCTTTCTTT.

The chain combines TRBV7-9 with TRBJ2-1; TRBD1 matches at 10 bases. The germline gives CDR1 SEHNR, CDR2 FQNEAQ (reference sequence). The junction had 7 bases not matched to a gene; V was cut back by 3 bases and J by 5 bases. The CDR3 has 16 amino acids. Here the CDR3 DNA reads TGTGCCAGCAGCTTCACCCGGGACAGGGGAAACAATGAGCAGTTCTTC. It codes for CASSFTRDRGNNEQFF.

This clone was seen only a few times. V is TRBV7-9 and J is TRBJ1-6; D is uncertain. CDR3 length equals 14 residues. Trimming took 5 bases from V and 9 from J, leaving 14 bases between them. CDR1 and CDR2 from the germline V gene are SEHNR and FQNEAQ (reference sequence). This CDR3 reads CASSLAGMGSPLHF. Written as DNA, the CDR3 is TGTGCCAGCAGCCTTGCGGGGATGGGTTCACCCCTCCACTTT.

This clone was seen just once. This chain links TRBV7-3 with TRBJ2-1; D gene uncertain. The V gene lost 2 bases and the J gene lost 8 bases, with 7 bases spanning the gap. Looked up from germline, CDR1 is SGHTA and CDR2 is FQGTGA. There are 12 residues in the CDR3. Written as DNA, the CDR3 is TGTGCCAGCAGCTTAGTGGTCCATGAGCAGTTCTTC. Translated: CASSLVVHEQFF.

The chain has TRBV28 and TRBJ2-7, with TRBD1 matching over 8 bases. Germline V gene data show CDR1 as MDHEN and CDR2 as SYDVKM. The V gene end was trimmed by 6 bases and the J gene end by 2 bases; junction bases not matched to a gene: 6. CDR3 length: 14 amino acids. CDR3 sequence reads: CASSDRGKPYEQYF. In DNA, the CDR3 is TGTGCCAGCAGCGACAGGGGCAAGCCCTACGAGCAGTACTTC.